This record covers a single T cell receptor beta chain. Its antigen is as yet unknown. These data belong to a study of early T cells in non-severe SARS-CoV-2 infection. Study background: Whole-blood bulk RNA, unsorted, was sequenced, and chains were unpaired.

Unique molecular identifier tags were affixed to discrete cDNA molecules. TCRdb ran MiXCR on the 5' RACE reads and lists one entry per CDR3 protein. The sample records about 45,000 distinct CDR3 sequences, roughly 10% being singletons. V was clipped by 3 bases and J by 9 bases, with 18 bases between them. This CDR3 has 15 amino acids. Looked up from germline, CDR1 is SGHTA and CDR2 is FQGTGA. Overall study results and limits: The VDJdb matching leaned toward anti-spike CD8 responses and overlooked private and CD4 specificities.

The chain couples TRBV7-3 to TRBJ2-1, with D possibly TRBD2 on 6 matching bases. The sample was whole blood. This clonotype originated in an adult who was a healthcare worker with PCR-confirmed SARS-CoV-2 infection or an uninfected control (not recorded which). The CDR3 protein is CASSLTAATGGEQFF. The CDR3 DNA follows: TGTGCCAGCAGCTTGACGGCTGCTACCGGGGGTGAGCAGTTCTTC.